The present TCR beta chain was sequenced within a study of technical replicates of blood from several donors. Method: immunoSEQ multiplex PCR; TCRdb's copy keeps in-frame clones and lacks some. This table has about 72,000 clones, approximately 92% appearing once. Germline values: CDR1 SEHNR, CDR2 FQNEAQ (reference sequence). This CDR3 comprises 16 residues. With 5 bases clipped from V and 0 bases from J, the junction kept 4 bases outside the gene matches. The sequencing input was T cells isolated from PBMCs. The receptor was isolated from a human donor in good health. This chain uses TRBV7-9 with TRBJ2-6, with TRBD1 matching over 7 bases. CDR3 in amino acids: CASSRAGGSGANVLTF. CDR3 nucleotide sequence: TGTGCCAGCAGCCGAGCAGGGGGCTCTGGGGCCAACGTCCTGACTTTC. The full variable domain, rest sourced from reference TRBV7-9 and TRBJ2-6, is DTGVSQNPRHKITKRGQNVTFRCDPISEHNRLYWYRQTLGQGPEFLTYFQNEAQLEKSRLLSDRFSAERPKGSFSTLEIQRTEQGDSAMYLCASSRAGGSGANVLTFGAGSRLTVL.